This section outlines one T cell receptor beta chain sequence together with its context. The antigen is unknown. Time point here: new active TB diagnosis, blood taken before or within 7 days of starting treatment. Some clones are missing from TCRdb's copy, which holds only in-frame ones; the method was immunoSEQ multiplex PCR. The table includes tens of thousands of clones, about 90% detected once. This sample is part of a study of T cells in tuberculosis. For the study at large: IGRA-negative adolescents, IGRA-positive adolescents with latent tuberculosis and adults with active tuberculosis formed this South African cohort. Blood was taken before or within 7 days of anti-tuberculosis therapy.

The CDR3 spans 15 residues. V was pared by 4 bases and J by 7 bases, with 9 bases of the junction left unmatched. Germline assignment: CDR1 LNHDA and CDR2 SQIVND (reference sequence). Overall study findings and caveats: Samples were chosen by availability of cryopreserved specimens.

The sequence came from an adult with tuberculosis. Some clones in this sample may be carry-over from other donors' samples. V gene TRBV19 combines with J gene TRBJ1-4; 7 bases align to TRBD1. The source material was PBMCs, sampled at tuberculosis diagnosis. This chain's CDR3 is CASSTGQLFGEKLFF. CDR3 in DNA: TGTGCCAGTAGTACGGGACAGCTGTTCGGTGAAAAACTGTTTTTT.